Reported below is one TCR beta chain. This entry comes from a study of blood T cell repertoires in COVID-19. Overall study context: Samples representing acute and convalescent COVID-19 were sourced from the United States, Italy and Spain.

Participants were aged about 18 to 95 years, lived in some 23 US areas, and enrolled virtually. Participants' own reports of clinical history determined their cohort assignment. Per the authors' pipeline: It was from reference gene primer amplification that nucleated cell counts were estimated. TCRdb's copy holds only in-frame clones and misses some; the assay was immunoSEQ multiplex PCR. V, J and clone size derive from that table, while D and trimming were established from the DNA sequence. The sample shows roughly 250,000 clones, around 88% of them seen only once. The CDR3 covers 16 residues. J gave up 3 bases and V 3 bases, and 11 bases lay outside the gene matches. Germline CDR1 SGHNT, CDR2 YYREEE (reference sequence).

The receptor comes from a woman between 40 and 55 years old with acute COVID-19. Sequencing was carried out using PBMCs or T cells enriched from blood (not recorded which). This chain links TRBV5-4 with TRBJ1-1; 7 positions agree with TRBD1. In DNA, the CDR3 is TGTGCCAGCAGCTCCTCACCACAGGGGCAGGACACTGAAGCTTTCTTT. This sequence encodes CASSSSPQGQDTEAFF.